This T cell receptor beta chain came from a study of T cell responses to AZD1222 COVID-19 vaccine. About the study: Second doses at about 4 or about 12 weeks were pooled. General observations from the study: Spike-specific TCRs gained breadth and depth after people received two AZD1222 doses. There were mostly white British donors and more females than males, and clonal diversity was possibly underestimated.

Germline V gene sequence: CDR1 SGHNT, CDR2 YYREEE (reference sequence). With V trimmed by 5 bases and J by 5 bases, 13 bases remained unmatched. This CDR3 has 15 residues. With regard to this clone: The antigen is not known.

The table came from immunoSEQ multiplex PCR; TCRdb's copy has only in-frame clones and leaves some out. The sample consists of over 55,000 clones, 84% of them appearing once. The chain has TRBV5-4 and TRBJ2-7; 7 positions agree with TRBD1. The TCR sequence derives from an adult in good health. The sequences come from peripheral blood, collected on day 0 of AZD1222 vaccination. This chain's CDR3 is CASSPVRGSLHEQYF. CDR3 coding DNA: TGTGCCAGCAGTCCAGTCAGGGGGAGCCTCCACGAGCAGTACTTC.